This T cell receptor beta chain derives from a study of blood T cell repertoires in COVID-19. Study information: Sites across the United States, Italy and Spain contributed samples from acute and convalescent COVID-19.

Trimming took 8 bases from V and 2 from J, leaving 18 bases between them. Germline assignment: CDR1 MDHEN and CDR2 SYDVKM. CDR3 length equals 16 residues. Per the authors' pipeline: For nucleated cells, counts were estimated from reference gene primer amplification. Sequenced by immunoSEQ multiplex PCR; TCRdb stores in-frame clones only, minus some. V and J calls and clone size come straight from that table; D and trimming were deduced from the DNA. The sample shows 470,000 or so clones, approximately 90% of them seen only once. The sample was peripheral blood. The chain carries TRBV28 and TRBJ2-2; D may be TRBD2 (6 bases). The sequence derives from a woman under 40 with acute or convalescent COVID-19. The CDR3 DNA sequence: TGTGCCAGCTCTTCTGCGGGGCGCGTCAACACCGGGGAGCTGTTTTTT. Translating it yields CASSSAGRVNTGELFF.